This T cell receptor beta chain comes out of a study of control samples from healthy donors and cancer patients. The CDR3 runs 19 residues. Germline V gene sequence: CDR1 MDHEN, CDR2 SYDVKM. The ends lost 6 bases at V and 6 bases at J; junction bases unmatched: 22. The table came from immunoSEQ multiplex PCR; TCRdb's copy has only in-frame clones and leaves some out. The sample shows approximately 130,000 clones, about 89% of them seen only once. The receptor's source is a man between 60 and 75 years old in good health. Sample: blood. V and J are TRBV28 and TRBJ1-4, with 7 positions matching TRBD1. The CDR3 region is CASRMTTGVFGAVDEKLFF. The CDR3 coding sequence is TGTGCCAGCAGGATGACAACAGGGGTTTTTGGTGCGGTTGATGAAAAACTGTTTTTT.